Here is one T cell receptor (beta chain) with its context. Measured with immunoSEQ multiplex PCR; TCRdb has only the in-frame clones, and not every one. The sample gives 17,000 or so clones, 70% to 90% of which show up once; 1% is in the top ten. After autologous stem cell transplantation all patients relapsed, and prior brentuximab vedotin exposure differed between cohorts. Thawed PBMCs yielded CD4+ T cells through magnetic negative selection. The CDR3 has 19 residues. V gave up 2 bases and J gave up 6 bases, with 26 bases separating them. Germline V gene data show CDR1 as SGHTA and CDR2 as FQGTGA. This entry comes from a study of PD-1 blockade in classical Hodgkin lymphoma.

V usage is TRBV7-3 and J usage is TRBJ1-5, with D maybe TRBD1 (5 bases). This specimen was CD4+ T cells from blood, taken at baseline. This TCR derives from a human donor with classical Hodgkin lymphoma. The CDR3 sequence is CASSLDLGQRGTRLQPQHF. The CDR3, as DNA: TGTGCCAGCAGCTTAGACCTAGGACAACGTGGGACTAGACTTCAGCCCCAGCATTTT.